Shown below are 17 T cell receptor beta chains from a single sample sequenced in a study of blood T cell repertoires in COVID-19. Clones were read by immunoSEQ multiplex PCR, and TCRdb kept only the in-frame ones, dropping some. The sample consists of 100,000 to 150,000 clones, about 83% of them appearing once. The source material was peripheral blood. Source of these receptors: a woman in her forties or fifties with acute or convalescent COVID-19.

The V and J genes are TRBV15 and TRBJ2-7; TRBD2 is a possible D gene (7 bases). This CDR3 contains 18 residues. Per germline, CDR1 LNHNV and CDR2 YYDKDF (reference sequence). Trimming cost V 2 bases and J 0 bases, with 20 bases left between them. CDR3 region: CATSRQPGWGGHSYEQYF. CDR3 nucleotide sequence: TGTGCCACCAGCAGACAACCAGGTTGGGGGGGACACTCCTACGAGCAGTACTTC. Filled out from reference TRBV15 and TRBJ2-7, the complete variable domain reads DAMVIQNPRYQVTQFGKPVTLSCSQTLNHNVMYWYQQKSSQAPKLLFHYYDKDFNNEADTPDNFQSRRPNTSFCFLDIRSPGLGDTAMYLCATSRQPGWGGHSYEQYFGPGTRLTVT.

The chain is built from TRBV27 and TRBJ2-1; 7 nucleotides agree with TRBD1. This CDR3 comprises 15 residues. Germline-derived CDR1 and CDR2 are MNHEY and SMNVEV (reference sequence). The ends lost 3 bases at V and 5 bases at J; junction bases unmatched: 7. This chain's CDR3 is CASSFVDRSNNEQFF. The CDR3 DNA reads TGTGCCAGCAGTTTCGTGGACAGGTCCAACAATGAGCAGTTCTTC.

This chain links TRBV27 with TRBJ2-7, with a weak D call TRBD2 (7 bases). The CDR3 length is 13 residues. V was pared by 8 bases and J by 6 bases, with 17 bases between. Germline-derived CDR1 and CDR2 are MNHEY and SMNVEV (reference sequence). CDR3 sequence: CASGSGGAGEQYF. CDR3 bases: TGTGCCAGCGGTTCGGGGGGCGCAGGCGAGCAGTACTTC.

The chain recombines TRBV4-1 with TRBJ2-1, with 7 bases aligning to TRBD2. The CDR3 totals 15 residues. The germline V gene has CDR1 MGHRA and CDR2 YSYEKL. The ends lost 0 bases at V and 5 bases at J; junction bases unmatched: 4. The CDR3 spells CASSQEMAGDNEQFF. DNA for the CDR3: TGCGCCAGCAGCCAAGAGATGGCGGGGGACAATGAGCAGTTCTTC.

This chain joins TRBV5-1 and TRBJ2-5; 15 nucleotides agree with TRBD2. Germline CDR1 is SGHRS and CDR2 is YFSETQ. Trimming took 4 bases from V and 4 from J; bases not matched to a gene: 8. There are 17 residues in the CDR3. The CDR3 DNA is TGCGCCAGCAGCCCGGGGACTAGCGGGGGGATAAGAGAGACCCAGTACTTC. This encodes CASSPGTSGGIRETQYF.

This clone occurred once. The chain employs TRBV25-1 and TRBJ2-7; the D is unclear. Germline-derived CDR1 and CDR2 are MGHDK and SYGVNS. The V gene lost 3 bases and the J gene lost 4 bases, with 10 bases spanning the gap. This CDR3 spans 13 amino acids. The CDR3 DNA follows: TGTGCCAGCAGTGAGGGCCCTAAGTACGAGCAGTACTTC. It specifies CASSEGPKYEQYF.

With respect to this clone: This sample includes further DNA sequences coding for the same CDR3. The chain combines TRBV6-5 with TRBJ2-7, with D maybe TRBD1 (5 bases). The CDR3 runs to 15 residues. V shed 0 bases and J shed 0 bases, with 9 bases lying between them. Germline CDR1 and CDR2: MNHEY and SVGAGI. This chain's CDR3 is CASSYSGQGSYEQYF. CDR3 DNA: TGTGCCAGCAGTTACTCGGGGCAGGGCTCCTACGAGCAGTACTTC.

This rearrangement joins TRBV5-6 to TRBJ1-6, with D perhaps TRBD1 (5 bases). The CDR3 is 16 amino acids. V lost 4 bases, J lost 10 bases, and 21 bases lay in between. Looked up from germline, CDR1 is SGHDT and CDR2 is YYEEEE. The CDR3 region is CASSADQGRVGSPLHF. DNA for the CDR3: TGTGCCAGCAGCGCGGACCAGGGAAGGGTGGGATCACCCCTCCACTTT.

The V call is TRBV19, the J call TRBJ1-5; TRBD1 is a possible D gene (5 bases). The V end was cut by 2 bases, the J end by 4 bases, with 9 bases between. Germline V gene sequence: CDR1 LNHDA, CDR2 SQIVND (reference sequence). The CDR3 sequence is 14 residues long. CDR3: CASSITQGNQPQHF. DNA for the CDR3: TGTGCCAGTAGTATAACCCAGGGAAATCAGCCCCAGCATTTT.

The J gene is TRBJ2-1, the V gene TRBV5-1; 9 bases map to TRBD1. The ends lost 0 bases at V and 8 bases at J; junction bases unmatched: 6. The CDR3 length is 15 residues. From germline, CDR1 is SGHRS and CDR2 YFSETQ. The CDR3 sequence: CASSLATGGADEQFF. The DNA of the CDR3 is TGCGCCAGCAGCTTGGCAACAGGGGGCGCTGATGAGCAGTTCTTC.

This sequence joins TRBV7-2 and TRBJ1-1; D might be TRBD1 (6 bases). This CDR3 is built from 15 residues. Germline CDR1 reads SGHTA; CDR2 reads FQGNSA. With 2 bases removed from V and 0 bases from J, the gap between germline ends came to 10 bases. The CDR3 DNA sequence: TGTGCCAGCAGCTTACAGGGGAACATGAACACTGAAGCTTTCTTT. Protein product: CASSLQGNMNTEAFF.

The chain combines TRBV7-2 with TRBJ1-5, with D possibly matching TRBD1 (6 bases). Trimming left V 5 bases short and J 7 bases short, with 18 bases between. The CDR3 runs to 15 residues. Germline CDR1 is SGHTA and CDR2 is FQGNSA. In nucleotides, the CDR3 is TGTGCCAGCAGCCCGACCTGGGGGCGAGGGCAGCCCCAGCATTTT. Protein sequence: CASSPTWGRGQPQHF. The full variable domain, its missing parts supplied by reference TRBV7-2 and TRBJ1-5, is GAGVSQSPSNKVTEKGKDVELRCDPISGHTALYWYRQSLGQGLEFLIYFQGNSAPDKSGLPSDRFSAERTGGSVSTLTIQRTQQEDSAVYLCASSPTWGRGQPQHFGDGTRLSIL.

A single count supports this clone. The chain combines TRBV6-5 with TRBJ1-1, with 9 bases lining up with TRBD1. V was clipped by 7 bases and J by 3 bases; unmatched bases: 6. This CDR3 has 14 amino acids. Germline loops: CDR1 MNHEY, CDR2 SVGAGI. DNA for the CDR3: TGTGCCAGCACCTCGACAGGGGGGGACACTGAAGCTTTCTTT. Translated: CASTSTGGDTEAFF.

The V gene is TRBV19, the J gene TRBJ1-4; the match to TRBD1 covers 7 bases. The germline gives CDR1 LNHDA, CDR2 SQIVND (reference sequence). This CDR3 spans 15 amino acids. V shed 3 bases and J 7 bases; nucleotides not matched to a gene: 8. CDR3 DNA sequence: TGTGCCAGTAGTATCACAGGGGCCACTCCTGAAAAACTGTTTTTT. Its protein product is CASSITGATPEKLFF.

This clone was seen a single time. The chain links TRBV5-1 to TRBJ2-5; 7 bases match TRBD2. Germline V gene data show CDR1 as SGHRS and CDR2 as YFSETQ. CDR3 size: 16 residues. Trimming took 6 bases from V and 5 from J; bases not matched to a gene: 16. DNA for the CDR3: TGCGCCAGCACCCCTAATCACCGGGGGGAATGGGAGACCCAGTACTTC. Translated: CASTPNHRGEWETQYF.

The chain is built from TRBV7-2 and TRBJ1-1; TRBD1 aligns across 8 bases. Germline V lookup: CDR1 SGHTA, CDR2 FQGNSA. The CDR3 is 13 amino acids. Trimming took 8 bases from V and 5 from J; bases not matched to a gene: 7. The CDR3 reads CASGEQGGTEAFF. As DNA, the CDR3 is TGTGCCAGCGGGGAACAGGGGGGGACTGAAGCTTTCTTT.

The CDR3: CASSSRLGLAGRNEQFF. CDR3 nucleotide sequence: TGCGCCAGCAGCTCCCGGTTAGGACTAGCGGGGCGGAATGAGCAGTTCTTC. This rearrangement joins TRBV5-1 to TRBJ2-1, with 12 bases fitting TRBD2. Per germline, CDR1 SGHRS and CDR2 YFSETQ. This CDR3 is built from 17 residues. The junction had 11 bases not matched to a gene; V was cut back by 3 bases and J by 7 bases.